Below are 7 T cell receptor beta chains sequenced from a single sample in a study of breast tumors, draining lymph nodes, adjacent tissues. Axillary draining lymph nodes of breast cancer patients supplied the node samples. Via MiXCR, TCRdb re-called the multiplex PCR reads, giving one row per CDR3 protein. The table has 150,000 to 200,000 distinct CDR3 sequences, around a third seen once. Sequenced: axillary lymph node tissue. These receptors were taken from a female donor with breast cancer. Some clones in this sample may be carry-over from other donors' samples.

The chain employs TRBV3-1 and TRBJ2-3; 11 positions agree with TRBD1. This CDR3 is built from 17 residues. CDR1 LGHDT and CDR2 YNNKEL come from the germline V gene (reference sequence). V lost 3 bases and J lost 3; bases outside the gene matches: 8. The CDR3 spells CASSQKTGTGGTDTQYF. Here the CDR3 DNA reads TGTGCCAGCAGCCAGAAAACCGGGACAGGGGGGACAGATACGCAGTATTTT.

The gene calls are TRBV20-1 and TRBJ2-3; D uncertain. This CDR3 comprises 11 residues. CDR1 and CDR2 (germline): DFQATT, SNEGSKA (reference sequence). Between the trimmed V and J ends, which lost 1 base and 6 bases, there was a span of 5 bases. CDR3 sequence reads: CSARGVDTQYF. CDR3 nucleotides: TGCAGTGCTAGAGGCGTGGATACGCAGTATTTT.

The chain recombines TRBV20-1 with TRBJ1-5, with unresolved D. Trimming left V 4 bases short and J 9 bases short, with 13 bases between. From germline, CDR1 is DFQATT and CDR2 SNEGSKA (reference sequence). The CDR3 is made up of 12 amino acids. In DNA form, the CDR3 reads TGCAGTGCTACGACTAGCGGGAGGCCCCAGCATTTT. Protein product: CSATTSGRPQHF.

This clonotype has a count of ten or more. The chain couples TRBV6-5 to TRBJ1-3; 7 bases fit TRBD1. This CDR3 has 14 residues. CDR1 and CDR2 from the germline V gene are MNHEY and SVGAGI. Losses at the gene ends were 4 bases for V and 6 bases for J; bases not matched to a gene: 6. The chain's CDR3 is CASSFDRVANTIYF. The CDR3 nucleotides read TGTGCCAGCAGTTTCGACAGGGTGGCAAACACCATATATTTT.

CDR3 nucleotide sequence: TGTGCCAGCCCCCCCCGGCAGGGCTACACCTTC. It translates to CASPPRQGYTF. The chain recombines TRBV7-3 with TRBJ1-2; D remains unclear. CDR1 and CDR2 (germline): SGHTA, FQGTGA. V was pared by 8 bases and J by 8 bases, with 12 bases between. The CDR3 extends over 11 amino acids. Supplemented by reference TRBV7-3 and TRBJ1-2, the full variable domain reads GAGVSQTPSNKVTEKGKYVELRCDPISGHTALYWYRQSLGQGPEFLIYFQGTGAADDSGLPNDRFFAVRPEGSVSTLKIQRTERGDSAVYLCASPPRQGYTFGSGTRLTVV.

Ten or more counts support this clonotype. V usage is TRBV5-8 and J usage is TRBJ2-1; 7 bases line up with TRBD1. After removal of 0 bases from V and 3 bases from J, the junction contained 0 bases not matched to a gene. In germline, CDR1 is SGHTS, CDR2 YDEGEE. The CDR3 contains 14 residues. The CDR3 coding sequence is TGTGCCAGCAGCTTGGGGGACAGCTACAATGAGCAGTTCTTC. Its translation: CASSLGDSYNEQFF.

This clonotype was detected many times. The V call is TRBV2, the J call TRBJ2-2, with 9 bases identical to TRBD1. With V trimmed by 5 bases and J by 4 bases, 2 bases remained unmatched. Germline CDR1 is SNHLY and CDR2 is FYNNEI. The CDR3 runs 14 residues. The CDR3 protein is CASSQDRGTGELFF. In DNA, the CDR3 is TGTGCCAGCAGTCAGGACAGGGGCACCGGGGAGCTGTTTTTT.